The 26 T cell receptor beta chains below all came from one sample that was sequenced in a study of control samples from healthy donors and cancer patients (dated by TCRdb to the early 2020s). The library relied on the immunoSEQ multiplex PCR assay. The immuneACCESS repertoire file appears here via TCRdb, limited to in-frame rearrangements. These files lack a portion of the clones; in checked studies, under half of the deficit traces to unresolved V genes, and the cause of the others is not known. This sample holds about 170,000 clones; about nine tenths were observed only once. 1.5% of the sample is in the top ten clones. What was sequenced was blood. The receptor set was obtained from a woman in her twenties or thirties in good health.

This sequence joins TRBV18 and TRBJ1-1; D remains unclear. Per the germline V gene, CDR1 is KGHSH and CDR2 is LQKENI. V shed 3 bases and J shed 1 base, with 9 bases lying between them. The CDR3 runs 14 residues. The CDR3 is CASSPPRSNTEAFF. The CDR3 DNA reads TGTGCCAGCTCACCGCCCCGTTCGAACACTGAAGCTTTCTTT.

The chain joins TRBV7-2 to TRBJ2-5; TRBD2 aligns across 12 bases. CDR3 size: 18 residues. V shed 3 bases, J shed 3 bases, and the junction held 11 bases outside the gene matches. Germline-derived CDR1 and CDR2 are SGHTA and FQGNSA. CDR3 sequence: CASSFGSLAGGVKETQYF. The CDR3 DNA reads TGTGCCAGCAGCTTTGGGTCTCTAGCGGGGGGGGTTAAAGAGACCCAGTACTTC. Drawing the rest from reference TRBV7-2 and TRBJ2-5, the complete variable domain is GAGVSQSPSNKVTEKGKDVELRCDPISGHTALYWYRQSLGQGLEFLIYFQGNSAPDKSGLPSDRFSAERTGGSVSTLTIQRTQQEDSAVYLCASSFGSLAGGVKETQYFGPGTRLLVL.

V and J are TRBV27 and TRBJ1-1; D perhaps matches TRBD1 (6 bases). Germline V lookup: CDR1 MNHEY, CDR2 SMNVEV (reference sequence). V gave up 5 bases and J gave up 4 bases, with 14 bases separating them. This CDR3 region has 14 residues. In DNA form, the CDR3 reads TGTGCCAGCAGTCGCCCCCGGGGGCGCACTGAAGCTTTCTTT. This encodes CASSRPRGRTEAFF.

This chain links TRBV7-9 with TRBJ2-3, with D possibly matching TRBD1 (5 bases). CDR3 length: 13 amino acids. From germline, CDR1 is SEHNR and CDR2 FQNEAQ (reference sequence). V was trimmed by 7 bases and J by 2 bases, leaving 10 bases between them. CDR3 coding DNA: TGTGCCAGCACCAGGACATCCACAGATACGCAGTATTTT. It yields the protein CASTRTSTDTQYF.

The chain joins TRBV6-2 or TRBV6-3 to TRBJ1-1; D is ambiguous. CDR1 is MNHEY, CDR2 SVGEGT, per germline. CDR3 length: 13 residues. The V end was cut by 4 bases, the J end by 2 bases, with 8 bases between. The DNA for the CDR3 is TGTGCCAGCAGTTGGAAGGAAAACACTGAAGCTTTCTTT. Its translation is CASSWKENTEAFF.

This sequence joins TRBV30 and TRBJ1-5; no reliable D call. V was shortened by 2 bases and J by 0 bases, with 8 bases between the two germline ends. This CDR3 has 14 residues. Germline CDR1 reads GTSNPN; CDR2 reads SVGIG (reference sequence). The chain's CDR3 is CAWSIGNSNQPQHF. CDR3 DNA: TGTGCCTGGAGTATCGGGAATAGCAATCAGCCCCAGCATTTT.

This rearrangement joins TRBV19 to TRBJ2-5; 9 bases line up with TRBD1. The ends lost 6 bases at V and 5 bases at J; junction bases unmatched: 4. The CDR3 extends over 13 amino acids. CDR1 and CDR2 from the germline V gene are LNHDA and SQIVND (reference sequence). The CDR3, as DNA: TGTGCCAGTAGGGGGACAGGGCCCGAGACCCAGTACTTC. It yields the protein CASRGTGPETQYF.

The chain has TRBV5-6 and TRBJ1-2, with unresolved D. Looked up from germline, CDR1 is SGHDT and CDR2 is YYEEEE. Trimming took off 0 bases at V and 5 bases at J, with 8 bases between the two ends. There are 13 residues in the CDR3. The CDR3 DNA follows: TGTGCCAGCAGCTTGGGAGGGCTTTATGGCTACACCTTC. Its protein product is CASSLGGLYGYTF.

J is TRBJ1-2 and V is TRBV4-3; D gene unclear. The CDR3 runs to 13 residues. With 0 bases removed from V and 4 bases from J, the gap between germline ends came to 6 bases. The germline V gene encodes CDR1 LGHNA and CDR2 YSLEER. The CDR3 nucleotides are TGCGCCAGCAGCCAAGACGGAGCCTATGGCTACACCTTC. It is translated as CASSQDGAYGYTF.

The rearrangement uses TRBV4-3 and TRBJ2-1; 10 bases fit TRBD2. Germline CDR1 LGHNA, CDR2 YSLEER. There are 16 residues in the CDR3. Trimming took 2 bases from V and 3 from J; bases not matched to a gene: 4. In DNA, the CDR3 is TGCGCCAGCAGCCAAAAACTAGCGGGAAACTACAATGAGCAGTTCTTC. Encoded protein: CASSQKLAGNYNEQFF.

The chain has TRBV30 and TRBJ2-5, with TRBD1 matching 8 bases. V gave up 5 bases and J gave up 6 bases; unmatched junction bases: 2. CDR3 size: 11 residues. Per the germline V gene, CDR1 is GTSNPN and CDR2 is SVGIG (reference sequence). CDR3 region: CAWGQGKTQYF. CDR3 nucleotide sequence: TGTGCCTGGGGACAGGGAAAGACCCAGTACTTC.

The V gene is TRBV24-1, the J gene TRBJ1-5, with D unclear. With 8 bases removed from V and 4 bases from J, the gap between germline ends came to 8 bases. Germline V gene data show CDR1 as KGHDR and CDR2 as SFDVKD. This CDR3 region has 12 residues. CDR3: CATTHCNQPQHF. CDR3 coding DNA: TGTGCCACCACCCATTGTAATCAGCCCCAGCATTTT.

The chain employs TRBV7-2 and TRBJ2-6, with 8 bases matching TRBD1. The CDR3 consists of 16 residues. The V segment lost 5 bases and the J segment 1 base; nucleotides outside the gene matches: 4. Germline V gene data show CDR1 as SGHTA and CDR2 as FQGNSA. CDR3 in DNA: TGTGCCAGCAGCGGCAGACAGGGGTCTGGGGCCAACGTCCTGACTTTC. Translating gives CASSGRQGSGANVLTF.

As DNA, the CDR3 is TGTGCCAGCAGTGACAGGTTTTGGTATGGCTACACCTTC. It codes for CASSDRFWYGYTF. The gene calls are TRBV28 and TRBJ1-2; tentative D call: TRBD1 (6 bases). V lost 5 bases, J lost 5 bases, and 12 bases lay in between. Germline V CDR1 and CDR2: MDHEN, SYDVKM. The CDR3 loop spans 13 amino acids.

This chain joins TRBV11-2 and TRBJ2-2; D call uncertain. The CDR3 loop spans 13 amino acids. The germline V gene encodes CDR1 SGHAT and CDR2 FQNNGV. Trimming stripped 3 bases from V and 4 bases from J, with 6 bases between. CDR3 coding DNA: TGTGCCAGCAGCTTGGGTAGCACCGGGGAGCTGTTTTTT. It yields the protein CASSLGSTGELFF. Variable domain in full (rest from reference TRBV11-2 and TRBJ2-2): EAGVAQSPRYKIIEKRQSVAFWCNPISGHATLYWYQQILGQGPKLLIQFQNNGVVDDSQLPKDRFSAERLKGVDSTLKIQPAKLEDSAVYLCASSLGSTGELFFGEGSRLTVL.

This clone was found once. V is TRBV25-1 and J is TRBJ2-2; D remains ambiguous. The CDR3 contains 16 residues. The germline gives CDR1 MGHDK, CDR2 SYGVNS. The V and J ends lost 2 bases and 0 bases respectively, with 10 bases between them. This CDR3 is CASSEDFRANTGELFF. CDR3 DNA: TGTGCCAGCAGTGAAGATTTTAGGGCGAACACCGGGGAGCTGTTTTTT.

The gene calls are TRBV5-1 and TRBJ1-2, with TRBD1 identical over 7 bases. The trim removed 4 bases at V and 5 bases at J, leaving 5 bases unmatched. This CDR3 has 13 residues. Per germline, CDR1 SGHRS and CDR2 YFSETQ. CDR3 sequence: CASSPPTGYGYTF. The CDR3 region has the DNA TGCGCCAGCAGCCCCCCGACAGGGTATGGCTACACCTTC.

The chain employs TRBV3-1 (or the pseudogene TRBV3-2) and TRBJ2-5, with 8 bases that match TRBD2. CDR1 and CDR2 from the germline V gene are LGHDT and YNNKEL (reference sequence). There are 16 residues in the CDR3. V shed 1 base, J shed 2 bases, and the junction held 6 bases outside the gene matches. CDR3 coding DNA: TGTGCCAGCAGCCAAGGGTTGAGCGGGGGACAAGAGACCCAGTACTTC. Translation: CASSQGLSGGQETQYF.

A single count supports this clone. V and J are TRBV18 and TRBJ1-5; TRBD1 might be the D (6 bases). The CDR3 consists of 15 residues. The V end was cut by 2 bases, the J end by 2 bases, with 10 bases between. Germline V gene sequence: CDR1 KGHSH, CDR2 LQKENI. The CDR3 region is CASSPSGGGNQPQHF. CDR3 coding DNA: TGTGCCAGCTCACCATCCGGGGGCGGCAATCAGCCCCAGCATTTT.

The J gene is TRBJ1-5, the V gene TRBV2; TRBD1 aligns across 10 bases. Germline assignment: CDR1 SNHLY and CDR2 FYNNEI. Trimming at V came to 4 bases and at J to 3 bases, leaving 0 bases not matched to a gene. There are 14 residues in the CDR3. CDR3 in DNA: TGTGCCAGCAGTGGACAGGGGGCCAATCAGCCCCAGCATTTT. It codes for CASSGQGANQPQHF.

The rearrangement joins TRBV4-1 to TRBJ2-6; D is unresolved. This CDR3 has 14 residues. The germline CDR1 and CDR2 sequences are MGHRA and YSYEKL. V lost 3 bases and J lost 2, with 5 bases in between. The CDR3 reads CASSHGTGANVLTF. In DNA, the CDR3 is TGCGCCAGCAGCCATGGGACTGGGGCCAACGTCCTGACTTTC.

The chain joins TRBV11-2 to TRBJ1-5; D may be TRBD1 (6 bases). The CDR3 extends over 14 amino acids. The germline V and J ends were trimmed by 5 bases and 6 bases, with 14 bases remaining between them. Looked up from germline, CDR1 is SGHAT and CDR2 is FQNNGV. Here the CDR3 reads CASSLAGVGQPQHF. The CDR3 region has the DNA TGTGCCAGCAGCCTCGCAGGGGTTGGTCAGCCCCAGCATTTT.

This sequence joins TRBV30 and TRBJ1-2; D uncertain. Germline V gene lookup returns CDR1 GTSNPN and CDR2 SVGIG (reference sequence). The CDR3 consists of 12 residues. With 1 base removed from V and 4 bases from J, the gap between germline ends came to 7 bases. The CDR3 DNA is TGTGCCTGGAGTGGAGGATTCTATGGCTACACCTTC. Amino acids: CAWSGGFYGYTF.

The chain combines TRBV12-3 or TRBV12-4 with TRBJ1-2; TRBD1 might be the D (5 bases). This CDR3 spans 11 amino acids. Trimming removed 5 bases from V and 6 bases from J, with 7 bases in between. The CDR3 spells CASSGGDGYTF. Here the CDR3 DNA reads TGTGCCAGCAGTGGGGGGGATGGCTACACCTTC.

A note on this clone: Other DNA sequences within the sample encode an identical CDR3. CDR3 loop: CSVGLGGSNQPQHF. The CDR3 DNA reads as TGCAGCGTTGGGCTAGGGGGAAGCAATCAGCCCCAGCATTTT. This chain connects TRBV29-1 to TRBJ1-5, with a weak D call TRBD1 (6 bases). Trimming removed 4 bases from V and 1 base from J, with 11 bases in between. Germline V gene lookup returns CDR1 SQVTM and CDR2 ANQGSEA. The CDR3 runs 14 residues.

The count of this clone is one. This sequence joins TRBV7-5 and TRBJ2-5; the D call in the table, TRBD2, was not verified against the DNA. TRBV7-5 is tagged as a pseudogene. This CDR3 has 19 amino acids. The CDR3 sequence is CARSLELASGRDDQETQYF. The CDR3 DNA reads TGTGCCAGAAGCTTAGAATTGGCTAGCGGGAGGGATGACCAAGAGACCCAGTACTTC.